This T cell receptor beta chain was observed in a study of cytomegalovirus exposure and HLA in healthy donors. The germline CDR1 and CDR2 sequences are WNHNN and SYGVQD (reference sequence). J was trimmed by 0 bases and V by 1 base; bases with no gene match: 2. The CDR3 sequence is 16 residues long. Method: immunoSEQ multiplex PCR; TCRdb's copy keeps in-frame clones and lacks some. This table holds about 240,000 clones, 75% to 90% found once. Sequences were obtained from PBMCs. This chain links TRBV10-1 with TRBJ2-3, with 9 bases matching TRBD1. The sequence came from a woman aged 25-40 years in good health and CMV-seropositive. CDR3 protein: CASSEFGTGSTDTQYF. In DNA, the CDR3 is TGCGCCAGCAGTGAGTTCGGGACAGGGAGCACAGATACGCAGTATTTT.